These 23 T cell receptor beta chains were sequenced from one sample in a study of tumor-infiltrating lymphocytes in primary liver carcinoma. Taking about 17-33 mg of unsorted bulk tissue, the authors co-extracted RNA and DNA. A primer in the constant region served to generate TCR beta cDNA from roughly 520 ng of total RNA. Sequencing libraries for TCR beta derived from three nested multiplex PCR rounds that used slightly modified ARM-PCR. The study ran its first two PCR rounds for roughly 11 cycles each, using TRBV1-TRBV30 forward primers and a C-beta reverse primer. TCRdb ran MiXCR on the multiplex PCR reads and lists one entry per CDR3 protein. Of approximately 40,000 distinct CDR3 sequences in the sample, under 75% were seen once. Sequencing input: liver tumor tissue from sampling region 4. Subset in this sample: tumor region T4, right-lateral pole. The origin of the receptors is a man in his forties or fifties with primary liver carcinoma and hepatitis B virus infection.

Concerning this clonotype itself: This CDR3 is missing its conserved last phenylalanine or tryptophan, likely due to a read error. The CDR3 loop reads CASSLLGQETQYI. The CDR3 DNA follows: TGTGCCAGCAGTTTACTAGGACAAGAGACCCAGTACATT. This chain connects TRBV6-2 or TRBV6-3 to TRBJ2-5; weak D call: TRBD2 (5 bases). The CDR3 has 13 residues. Trimming removed 4 bases at V and 2 bases at J, with 8 bases between. Germline CDR1 is MNHEY and CDR2 is SVGEGT.

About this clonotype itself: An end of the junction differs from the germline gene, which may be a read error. Written as DNA, the CDR3 is TGTGTCAGAAGCTTAGATCTGGGGGTGGCTCAGCCCCAACATTTT. The encoded protein is CVRSLDLGVAQPQHF. The rearrangement links TRBV11-3 to TRBJ1-5; TRBD1 might be the D (5 bases). There are 15 residues in the CDR3. In germline, CDR1 is SGHNT, CDR2 YENEEA.

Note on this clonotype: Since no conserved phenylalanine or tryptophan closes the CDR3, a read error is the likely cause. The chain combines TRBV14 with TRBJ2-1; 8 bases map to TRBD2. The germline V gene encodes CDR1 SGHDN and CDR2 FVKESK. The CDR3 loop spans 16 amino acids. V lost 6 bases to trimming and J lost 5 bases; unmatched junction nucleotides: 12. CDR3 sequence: CASSTIAGWVNNEQFL. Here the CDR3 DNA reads TGTGCCAGCAGTACCATAGCGGGATGGGTAAACAATGAGCAGTTCTTA.

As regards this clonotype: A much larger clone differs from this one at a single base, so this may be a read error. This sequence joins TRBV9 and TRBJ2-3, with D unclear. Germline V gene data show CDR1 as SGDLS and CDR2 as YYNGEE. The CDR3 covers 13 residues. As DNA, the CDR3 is TGTGTCAGCAGCGTAGCCTCCACAGATACGCAGTATTTT. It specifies CVSSVASTDTQYF.

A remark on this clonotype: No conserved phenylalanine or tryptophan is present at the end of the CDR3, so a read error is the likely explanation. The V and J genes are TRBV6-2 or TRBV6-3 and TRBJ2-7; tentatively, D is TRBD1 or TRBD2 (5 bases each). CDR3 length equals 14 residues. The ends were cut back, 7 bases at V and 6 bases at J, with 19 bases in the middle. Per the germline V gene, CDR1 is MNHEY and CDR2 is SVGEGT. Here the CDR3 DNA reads TGTGCCAGCACCCCACGCGGACTCAGGGTCGAGCAGTACCTC. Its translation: CASTPRGLRVEQYL.

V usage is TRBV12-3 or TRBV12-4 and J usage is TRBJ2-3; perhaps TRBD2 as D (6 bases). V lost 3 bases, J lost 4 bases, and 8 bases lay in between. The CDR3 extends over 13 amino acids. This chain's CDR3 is CASSLGTPDTQYF. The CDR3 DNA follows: TGTGCCAGCAGTTTGGGGACTCCAGATACGCAGTATTTT.

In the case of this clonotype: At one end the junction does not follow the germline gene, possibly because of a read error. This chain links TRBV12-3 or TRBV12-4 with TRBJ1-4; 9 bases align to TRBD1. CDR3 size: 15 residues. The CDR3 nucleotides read TGTGCCAGCACTTCCTACAGGGGGCGCCGAGAAAAGCTGTTTTTT. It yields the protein CASTSYRGRREKLFF.

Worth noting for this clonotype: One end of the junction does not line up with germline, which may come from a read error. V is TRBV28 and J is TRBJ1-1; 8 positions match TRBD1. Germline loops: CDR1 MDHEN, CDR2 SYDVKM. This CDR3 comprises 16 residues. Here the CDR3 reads CACSTPGGAGNTEALF. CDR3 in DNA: TGTGCCTGCAGCACTCCAGGGGGCGCTGGGAACACTGAAGCTCTCTTT.

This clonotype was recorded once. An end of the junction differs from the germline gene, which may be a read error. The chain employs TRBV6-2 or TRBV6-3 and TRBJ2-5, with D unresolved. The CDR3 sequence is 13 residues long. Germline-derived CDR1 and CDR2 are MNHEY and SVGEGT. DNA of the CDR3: TGTGCCAGTAGTTTACAAGGACAAGAGACCCAGTACTTC. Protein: CASSLQGQETQYF.

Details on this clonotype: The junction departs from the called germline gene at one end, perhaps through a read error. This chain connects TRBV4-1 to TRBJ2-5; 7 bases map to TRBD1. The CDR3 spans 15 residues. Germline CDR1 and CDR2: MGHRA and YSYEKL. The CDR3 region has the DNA TGCGCCAGCAGCCACGTGGGACAGACTCAAGAGACTCAGTACTTC. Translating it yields CASSHVGQTQETQYF.

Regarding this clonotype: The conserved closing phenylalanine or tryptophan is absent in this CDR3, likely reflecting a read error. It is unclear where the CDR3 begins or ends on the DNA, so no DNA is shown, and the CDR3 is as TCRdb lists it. The CDR3: CASSLGVPGLPHNEQFL. V is TRBV11-3 and J is TRBJ2-1; the table's D call, TRBD1, was not checked against the DNA. CDR1 and CDR2 from the germline V gene are SGHNT and YENEEA. Counting both end residues, the CDR3 totals 17 amino acids.

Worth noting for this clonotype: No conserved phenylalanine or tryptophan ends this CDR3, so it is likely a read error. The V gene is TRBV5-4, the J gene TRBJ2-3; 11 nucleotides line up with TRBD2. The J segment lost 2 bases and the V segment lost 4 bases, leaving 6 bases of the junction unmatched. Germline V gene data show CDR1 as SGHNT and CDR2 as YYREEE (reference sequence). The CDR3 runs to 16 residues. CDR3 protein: CASSHLAGGTTDTQYL. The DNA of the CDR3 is TGTGCCAGCAGCCATCTAGCGGGAGGTACCACAGATACGCAGTATTTG.

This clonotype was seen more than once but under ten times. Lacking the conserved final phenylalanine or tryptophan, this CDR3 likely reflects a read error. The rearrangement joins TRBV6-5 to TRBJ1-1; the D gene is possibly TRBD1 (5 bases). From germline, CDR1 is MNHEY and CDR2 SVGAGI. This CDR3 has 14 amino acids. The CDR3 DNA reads TGTGCCGGCAGTTACTCAGAGAGGGGCTCTGAAGCTTTCCTT. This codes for CAGSYSERGSEAFL.

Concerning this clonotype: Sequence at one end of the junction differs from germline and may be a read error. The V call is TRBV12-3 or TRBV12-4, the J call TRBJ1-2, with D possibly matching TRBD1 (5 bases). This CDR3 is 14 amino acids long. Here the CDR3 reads CVSSLDDTGAGYTF. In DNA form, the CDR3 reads TGTGTCAGCAGTCTGGACGATACAGGAGCTGGTTACACCTTC.

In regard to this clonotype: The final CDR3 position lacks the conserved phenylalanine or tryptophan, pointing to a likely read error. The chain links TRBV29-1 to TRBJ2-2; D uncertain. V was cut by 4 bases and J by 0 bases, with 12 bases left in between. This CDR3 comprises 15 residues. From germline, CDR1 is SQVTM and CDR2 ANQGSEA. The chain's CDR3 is CSVGTIAANTGELFL. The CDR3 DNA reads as TGCAGCGTTGGTACTATCGCGGCGAACACCGGGGAGCTGTTTCTT.

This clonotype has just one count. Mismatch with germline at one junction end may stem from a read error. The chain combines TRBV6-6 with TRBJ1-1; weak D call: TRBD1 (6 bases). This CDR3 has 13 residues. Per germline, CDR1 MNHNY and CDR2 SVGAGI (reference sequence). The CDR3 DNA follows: TGCGCCAGCAGCATAGGGGGGACTACTGGAGCTTTCTTT. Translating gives CASSIGGTTGAFF.

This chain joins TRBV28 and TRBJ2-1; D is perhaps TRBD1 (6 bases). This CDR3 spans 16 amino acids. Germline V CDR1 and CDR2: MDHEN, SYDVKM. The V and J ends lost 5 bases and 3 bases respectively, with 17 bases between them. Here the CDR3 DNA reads TGTGCCAGCAGTAAAACCGGGACAACTTGCTACAATGAGCAGTTCTTC. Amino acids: CASSKTGTTCYNEQFF.

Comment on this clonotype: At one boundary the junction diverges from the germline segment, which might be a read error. The CDR3 nucleotides are TGTGCCAACAGCCATCGGGACAGAAACTACGAGCAGTACTTC. This translates into CANSHRDRNYEQYF. This chain joins TRBV7-9 and TRBJ2-7, with 7 positions matching TRBD1. The CDR3 contains 14 residues. CDR1 is SEHNR, CDR2 FQNEAQ, per germline (reference sequence). Filled out from reference TRBV7-9 and TRBJ2-7, the complete variable domain reads DTGVSQNPRHKITKRGQNVTFRCDPISEHNRLYWYRQTLGQGPEFLTYFQNEAQLEKSRLLSDRFSAERPKGSFSTLEIQRTEQGDSAMYLCANSHRDRNYEQYFGPGTRLTVT.

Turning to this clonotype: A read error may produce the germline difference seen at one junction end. The CDR3 loop reads CASSRTYDQYF. The DNA of the CDR3 is TGTGCCAGCAGCCGCACCTACGATCAGTACTTC. The gene calls are TRBV13 and TRBJ2-7; D unresolved. The CDR3 runs to 11 residues. CDR1 is PRHDT and CDR2 is FYEKMQ in the germline V gene (reference sequence). The variable domain in full, with the rest retrieved from reference TRBV13 and TRBJ2-7, is AAGVIQSPRHLIKEKRETATLKCYPIPRHDTVYWYQQGPGQDPQFLISFYEKMQSDKGSIPDRFSAQQFSDYHSELNMSSLELGDSALYFCASSRTYDQYFGPGTRLTVT.

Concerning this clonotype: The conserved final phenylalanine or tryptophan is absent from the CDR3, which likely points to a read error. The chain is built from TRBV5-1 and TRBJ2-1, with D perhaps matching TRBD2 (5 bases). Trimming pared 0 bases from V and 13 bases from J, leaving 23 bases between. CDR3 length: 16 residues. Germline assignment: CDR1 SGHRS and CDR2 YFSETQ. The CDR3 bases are TGCGCCAGCAGCTTGGATGCGGGCGCGGTGGGAGCCGAACAGTTCTTA. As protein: CASSLDAGAVGAEQFL.

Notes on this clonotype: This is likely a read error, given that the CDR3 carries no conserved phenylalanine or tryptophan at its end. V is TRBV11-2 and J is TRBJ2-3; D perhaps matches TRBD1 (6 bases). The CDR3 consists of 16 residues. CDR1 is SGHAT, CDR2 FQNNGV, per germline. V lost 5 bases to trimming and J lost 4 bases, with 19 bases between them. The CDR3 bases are TGTGCCAGCAGCAGAAAAAGTACAGGGAACTCAGATACGCAGTATTTA. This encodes CASSRKSTGNSDTQYL.

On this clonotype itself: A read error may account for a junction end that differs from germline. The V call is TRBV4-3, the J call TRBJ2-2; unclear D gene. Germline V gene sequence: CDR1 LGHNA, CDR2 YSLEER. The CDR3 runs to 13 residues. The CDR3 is CASIQDWYGELLF. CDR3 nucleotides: TGCGCCAGCATCCAAGATTGGTACGGTGAGCTGCTTTTT.

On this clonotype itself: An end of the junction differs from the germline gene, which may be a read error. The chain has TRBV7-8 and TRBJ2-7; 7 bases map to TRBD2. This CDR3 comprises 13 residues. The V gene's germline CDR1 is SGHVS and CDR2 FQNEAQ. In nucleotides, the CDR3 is TGTGTCAGCAGCTTTACTAGCGCCTACAAGCAATACTTC. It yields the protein CVSSFTSAYKQYF.